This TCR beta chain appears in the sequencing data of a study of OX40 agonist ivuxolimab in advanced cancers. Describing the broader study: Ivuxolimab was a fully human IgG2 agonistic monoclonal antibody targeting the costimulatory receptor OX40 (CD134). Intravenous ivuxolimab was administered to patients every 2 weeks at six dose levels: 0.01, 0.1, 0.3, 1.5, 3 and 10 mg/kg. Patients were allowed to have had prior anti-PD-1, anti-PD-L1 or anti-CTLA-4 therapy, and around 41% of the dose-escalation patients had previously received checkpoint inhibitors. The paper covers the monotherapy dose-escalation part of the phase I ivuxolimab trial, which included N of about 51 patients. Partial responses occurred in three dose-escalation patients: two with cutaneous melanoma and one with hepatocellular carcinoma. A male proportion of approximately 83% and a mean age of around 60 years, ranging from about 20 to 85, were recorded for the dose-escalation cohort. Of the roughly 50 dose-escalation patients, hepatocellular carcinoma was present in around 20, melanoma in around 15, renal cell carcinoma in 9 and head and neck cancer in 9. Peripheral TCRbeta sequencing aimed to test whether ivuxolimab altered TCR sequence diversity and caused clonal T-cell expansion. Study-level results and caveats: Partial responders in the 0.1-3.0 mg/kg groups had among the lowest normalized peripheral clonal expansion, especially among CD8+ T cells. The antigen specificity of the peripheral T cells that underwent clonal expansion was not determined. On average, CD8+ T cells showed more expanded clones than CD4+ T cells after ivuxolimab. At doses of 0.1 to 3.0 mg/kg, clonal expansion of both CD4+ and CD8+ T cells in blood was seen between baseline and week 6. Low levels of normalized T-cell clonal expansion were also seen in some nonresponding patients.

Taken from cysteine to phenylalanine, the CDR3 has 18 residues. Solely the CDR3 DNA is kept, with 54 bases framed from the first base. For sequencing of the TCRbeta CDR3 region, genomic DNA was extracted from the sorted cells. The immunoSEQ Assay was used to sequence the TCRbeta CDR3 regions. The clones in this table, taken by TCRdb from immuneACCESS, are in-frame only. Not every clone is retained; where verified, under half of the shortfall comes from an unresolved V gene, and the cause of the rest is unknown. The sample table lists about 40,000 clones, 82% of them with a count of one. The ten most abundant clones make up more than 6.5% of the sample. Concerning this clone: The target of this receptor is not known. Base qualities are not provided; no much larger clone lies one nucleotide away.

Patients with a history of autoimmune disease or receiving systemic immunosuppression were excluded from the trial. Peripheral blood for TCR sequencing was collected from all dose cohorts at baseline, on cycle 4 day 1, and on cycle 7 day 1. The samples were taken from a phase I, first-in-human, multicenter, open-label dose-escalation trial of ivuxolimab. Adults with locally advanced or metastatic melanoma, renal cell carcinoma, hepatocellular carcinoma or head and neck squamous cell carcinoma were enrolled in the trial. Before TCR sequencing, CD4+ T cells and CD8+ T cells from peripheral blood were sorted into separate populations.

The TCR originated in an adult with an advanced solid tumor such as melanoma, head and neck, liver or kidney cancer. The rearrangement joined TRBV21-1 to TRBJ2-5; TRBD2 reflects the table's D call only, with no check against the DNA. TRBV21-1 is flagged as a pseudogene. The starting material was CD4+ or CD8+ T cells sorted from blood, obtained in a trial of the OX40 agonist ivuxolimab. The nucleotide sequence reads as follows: TGTGCCAGCAGCAAAGGAGATGTTATGCGGGAGGGCCGAGAGACCCAGTACTTC. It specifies CASSKGDVMREGRETQYF.